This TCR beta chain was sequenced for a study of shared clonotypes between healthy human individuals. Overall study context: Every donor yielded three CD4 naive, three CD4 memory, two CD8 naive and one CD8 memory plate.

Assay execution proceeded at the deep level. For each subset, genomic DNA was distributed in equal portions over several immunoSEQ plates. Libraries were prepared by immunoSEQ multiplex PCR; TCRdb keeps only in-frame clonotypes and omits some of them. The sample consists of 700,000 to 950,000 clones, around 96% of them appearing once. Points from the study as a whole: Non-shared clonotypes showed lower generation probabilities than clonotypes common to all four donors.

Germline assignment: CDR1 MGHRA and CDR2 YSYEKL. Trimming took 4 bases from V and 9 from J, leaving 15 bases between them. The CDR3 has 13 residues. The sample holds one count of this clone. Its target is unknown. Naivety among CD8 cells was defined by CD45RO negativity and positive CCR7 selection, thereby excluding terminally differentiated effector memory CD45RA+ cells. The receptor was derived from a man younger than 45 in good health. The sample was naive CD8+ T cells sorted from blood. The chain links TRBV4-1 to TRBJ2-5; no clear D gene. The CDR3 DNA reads TGCGCCAGCAGCCCAATACCAGCACAGCCCCAGTACTTC. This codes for CASSPIPAQPQYF.